The 30 T cell receptor beta chains below were found in one sample sequenced in a study of neurological immune-mediated disorders. From the 5' RACE reads, TCRdb called clonotypes with MiXCR, one entry per CDR3 protein. Among some 20,000 distinct CDR3 sequences, roughly 15% were seen once, and the ten largest hold 7.8%. Sample: CD4+ T cells from blood. These receptors all come from a woman aged 60-70 years with HTLV-1-associated myelopathy (HAM/TSP).

A remark on this clonotype: Lacking the conserved final phenylalanine or tryptophan, this CDR3 likely reflects a read error. The rearrangement links TRBV20-1 to TRBJ1-1; D is undetermined. CDR3 length: 13 residues. The germline V gene has CDR1 DFQATT and CDR2 SNEGSKA (reference sequence). Trimming took off 5 bases at V and 1 base at J, with 11 bases between the two ends. The CDR3 spells CSAPGLANTEAFC. CDR3 nucleotides: TGCAGTGCTCCCGGGCTAGCGAACACTGAAGCTTTCTGT.

This clonotype was detected ten times or more. The chain joins TRBV20-1 to TRBJ1-2; TRBD1 matches 9 bases. In germline, CDR1 is DFQATT, CDR2 SNEGSKA (reference sequence). With V trimmed by 1 base and J by 4 bases, 7 bases remained unmatched. The CDR3 totals 15 residues. The CDR3, as DNA: TGCAGTGCTAGAGGGGACAGGGTGTTTTCCTATGGCTACACCTTC. Protein: CSARGDRVFSYGYTF.

This clonotype is judged medium-sized (0.01 to 0.1%). The J gene is TRBJ2-6, the V gene TRBV5-1, with D perhaps TRBD1 (5 bases). V was trimmed by 0 bases and J by 3 bases, leaving 10 bases between them. Germline V gene data show CDR1 as SGHRS and CDR2 as YFSETQ. The CDR3 consists of 16 residues. CDR3 DNA sequence: TGCGCCAGCAGCTTGGCAGGGTGGGGTGGGGCCAACGTCCTGACTTTC. Amino acid sequence: CASSLAGWGGANVLTF.

This clonotype was counted at least ten times. V is TRBV20-1 and J is TRBJ1-6; no definite D call. Trimming took off 5 bases at V and 10 bases at J, with 18 bases between the two ends. Germline lookup yields CDR1 DFQATT and CDR2 SNEGSKA (reference sequence). CDR3 size: 14 residues. CDR3 amino acids: CSAPFRALGSPLHF. The DNA for the CDR3 is TGCAGTGCTCCCTTCCGGGCCCTGGGGTCACCCCTCCACTTT.

There are many counts of this clonotype. This sequence joins TRBV14 and TRBJ2-1; D is undetermined. This CDR3 is 15 amino acids long. Germline V CDR1 and CDR2: SGHDN, FVKESK. Trimming left V 2 bases short and J 0 bases short, with 8 bases between. The CDR3, as DNA: TGTGCCAGCAGCCAACGTCTTAGCTCCTACAATGAGCAGTTCTTC. Translation: CASSQRLSSYNEQFF.

CDR3 loop: CSARGGPPNYGYTF. The CDR3 DNA reads TGCAGTGCTAGAGGGGGGCCTCCTAACTATGGCTACACCTTC. The J gene is TRBJ1-2, the V gene TRBV20-1, with D tentatively TRBD1 (6 bases). Per the germline V gene, CDR1 is DFQATT and CDR2 is SNEGSKA (reference sequence). V lost 1 base and J lost 0, with 9 bases in between. This CDR3 is built from 14 residues.

This clonotype was recorded many times. V gene TRBV20-1 combines with J gene TRBJ2-3; D may correspond to TRBD1 or TRBD2 (5 bases each). There are 14 residues in the CDR3. The V end was cut by 1 base, the J end by 3 bases, with 11 bases between. Germline V gene lookup returns CDR1 DFQATT and CDR2 SNEGSKA (reference sequence). CDR3 DNA sequence: TGCAGTGCTAGAGGAGGGGTTGGAACAGATACGCAGTATTTT. Protein product: CSARGGVGTDTQYF.

This clonotype has at least ten counts. V gene TRBV3-1 combines with J gene TRBJ2-1; 9 nucleotides agree with TRBD2. The germline gives CDR1 LGHDT, CDR2 YNNKEL (reference sequence). This CDR3 is built from 16 residues. V lost 0 bases to trimming and J lost 3 bases; unmatched junction nucleotides: 3. The CDR3 region is CASSQDGSGGYNEQFF. The CDR3, as DNA: TGTGCCAGCAGCCAAGATGGTAGCGGGGGCTACAATGAGCAGTTCTTC.

Ten or more counts support this clonotype. The V and J genes are TRBV5-5 and TRBJ2-1; TRBD2 aligns across 13 bases. CDR3 size: 16 residues. Losses at the gene ends were 2 bases for V and 5 bases for J; bases not matched to a gene: 4. Germline CDR1 is SGHKS and CDR2 is YYEKEE (reference sequence). CDR3: CASSFTGTSGDNEQFF. The CDR3 DNA sequence: TGTGCCAGCAGCTTCACCGGGACTAGCGGGGACAATGAGCAGTTCTTC.

There are many counts of this clonotype. The chain uses TRBV5-1 and TRBJ1-2; D call uncertain. The CDR3 has 15 residues. V was clipped by 0 bases and J by 2 bases, with 11 bases between them. CDR1 SGHRS and CDR2 YFSETQ come from the germline V gene. The CDR3 sequence: CASSLEGIGNYGYTF. CDR3 nucleotides: TGCGCCAGCAGCTTGGAAGGGATTGGGAACTATGGCTACACCTTC.

At least ten counts were recorded for this clonotype. J is TRBJ2-2 and V is TRBV24-1, with TRBD1 matching 7 bases. The trim removed 8 bases at V and 0 bases at J, leaving 2 bases unmatched. This CDR3 is 14 amino acids long. Germline V gene data show CDR1 as KGHDR and CDR2 as SFDVKD. CDR3 region: CATTQGANTGELFF. The DNA of the CDR3 is TGTGCCACCACTCAGGGGGCGAACACCGGGGAGCTGTTTTTT.

The rearrangement uses TRBV4-2 and TRBJ2-2, with 9 bases aligning to TRBD2. Germline CDR1 and CDR2: LGHNA and YNFKEQ. The CDR3 has 15 residues. V was pared by 8 bases and J by 3 bases, with 7 bases of the junction left unmatched. CDR3 sequence: CASQESGRYTGELFF. The CDR3 nucleotides are TGTGCCAGCCAAGAAAGCGGGAGGTACACCGGGGAGCTGTTTTTT.

This clonotype was detected ten times or more. The CDR3 DNA is TGTGCCTGGCTGACAGGCTATAATTCACCCCTCCACTTT. Encoded protein: CAWLTGYNSPLHF. V gene TRBV30 combines with J gene TRBJ1-6, with TRBD1 as a possible D gene (6 bases). This CDR3 spans 13 amino acids. In germline, CDR1 is GTSNPN, CDR2 SVGIG (reference sequence). V lost 5 bases and J lost 3, with 8 bases in between. Full variable domain (outside the CDR3, taken from reference TRBV30 and TRBJ1-6): SQTIHQWPATLVQPVGSPLSLECTVEGTSNPNLYWYRQAAGRGLQLLFYSVGIGQISSEVPQNLSASRPQDRQFILSSKKLLLSDSGFYLCAWLTGYNSPLHFGNGTRLTVT.

On this clonotype: Germline is not matched at one junction end, which may reflect a read error. J is TRBJ1-5 and V is TRBV15; maybe TRBD1 (5 bases). The CDR3 extends over 15 amino acids. The germline V gene has CDR1 LNHNV and CDR2 YYDKDF (reference sequence). The CDR3 here is CATSRDRTGGKPQHF. CDR3 nucleotides: TGTGCCACAAGCAGAGATCGAACAGGCGGGAAGCCCCAGCATTTT.

There are many counts of this clonotype. This chain joins TRBV11-3 and TRBJ1-4, with D possibly TRBD1 on 5 matching bases. Trimming took 4 bases from V and 5 from J, leaving 14 bases between them. Germline-derived CDR1 and CDR2 are SGHNT and YENEEA. The CDR3 loop spans 15 amino acids. The CDR3 loop is CASSSSGTANEKLFF. The CDR3 DNA follows: TGTGCCAGCAGCTCTTCCGGGACGGCAAATGAAAAACTGTTTTTT.

Many counts were recorded for this clonotype. In DNA, the CDR3 is TGCAGCGTTGTTTCAGGCACCCTAAACTATGGCTACACCTTC. Translating gives CSVVSGTLNYGYTF. The chain links TRBV29-1 to TRBJ1-2, with D unresolved. The CDR3 loop spans 14 amino acids. Trimming stripped 4 bases from V and 2 bases from J, with 14 bases between. Per the germline V gene, CDR1 is SQVTM and CDR2 is ANQGSEA.

The chain combines TRBV5-5 with TRBJ2-1; 13 bases match TRBD2. J gave up 4 bases and V 4 bases, and 5 bases lay outside the gene matches. CDR1 and CDR2 (germline): SGHKS, YYEKEE (reference sequence). The CDR3 extends over 16 amino acids. Here the CDR3 reads CASSVGLAGTYNEQFF. The CDR3 DNA follows: TGTGCCAGCAGCGTGGGACTAGCGGGGACATACAATGAGCAGTTCTTC.

This clonotype was detected ten times or more. The rearrangement links TRBV7-2 to TRBJ1-5; TRBD1 might be the D (5 bases). Trimming took off 1 base at V and 7 bases at J, with 14 bases between the two ends. This CDR3 is 15 amino acids long. Germline loops: CDR1 SGHTA, CDR2 FQGNSA. CDR3 amino acids: CASSLDGGRIQPQHF. CDR3 coding DNA: TGTGCCAGCAGCTTAGATGGGGGTAGGATACAGCCCCAGCATTTT.

This clonotype has at least ten counts. The rearrangement links TRBV6-6 to TRBJ2-2, with 7 bases matching TRBD1. The CDR3 runs to 20 residues. The germline gives CDR1 MNHNY, CDR2 SVGAGI (reference sequence). V trimming: 0 bases; J trimming: 3 bases; junction bases outside the gene matches: 16. The CDR3 DNA reads as TGTGCCAGCAGTTACTCGAGGGGCACAGGGGCCGCGCACTACACCGGGGAGCTGTTTTTT. Protein: CASSYSRGTGAAHYTGELFF.

Many counts were recorded for this clonotype. The junction shows a germline mismatch at one end, possibly a read error. This chain connects TRBV3-1 to TRBJ2-2; 9 nucleotides agree with TRBD1. The CDR3 loop spans 16 amino acids. Per the germline V gene, CDR1 is LGHDT and CDR2 is YNNKEL (reference sequence). The CDR3 coding sequence is TGTGCCAGCAACCAACAGGGGGCGTTGGGCACCGGGGAGCTGTTTTTT. Translated, it gives CASNQQGALGTGELFF.

This clonotype was observed at least ten times. The gene calls are TRBV20-1 and TRBJ2-7, with a possible D match to TRBD1 (5 bases). Germline CDR1 reads DFQATT; CDR2 reads SNEGSKA (reference sequence). The CDR3 is 13 amino acids. Trimming shortened V by 2 bases and J by 5 bases, and 13 bases separated the two germline ends. CDR3 sequence reads: CSARISGYNEQYF. The CDR3 bases are TGCAGTGCTAGAATCTCAGGGTACAACGAGCAGTACTTC.

This clonotype was seen at least ten times. The chain couples TRBV24-1 to TRBJ2-2; D unresolved. Trimming removed 7 bases from V and 3 bases from J, with 5 bases in between. CDR1 is KGHDR and CDR2 is SFDVKD in the germline V gene. The CDR3 is made up of 12 amino acids. CDR3 region: CATRSHTGELFF. For the CDR3, the DNA is TGTGCCACCAGGTCCCACACCGGGGAGCTGTTTTTT.

This clonotype was picked up many times. J is TRBJ1-1 and V is TRBV12-3 or TRBV12-4; 8 nucleotides line up with TRBD1. This CDR3 has 13 residues. The J segment lost 10 bases and the V segment lost 5 bases, leaving 9 bases of the junction unmatched. The CDR3 nucleotides are TGTGCCAGCAGTCCCCAGGACAGGGTTAGAGCTTTCTTT. This sequence encodes CASSPQDRVRAFF.

This clonotype was recorded many times. The chain carries TRBV5-1 and TRBJ2-6; D unresolved. Trimming left V 1 base short and J 2 bases short, with 7 bases between. In germline, CDR1 is SGHRS, CDR2 YFSETQ. This CDR3 has 15 amino acids. The CDR3 loop is CASSLRVTGANVLTF. CDR3 nucleotides: TGCGCCAGCAGCTTGAGGGTGACTGGGGCCAACGTCCTGACTTTC.

V gene TRBV13 combines with J gene TRBJ2-7, with a weak D call TRBD2 (7 bases). The CDR3 covers 16 residues. The germline V gene encodes CDR1 PRHDT and CDR2 FYEKMQ (reference sequence). The V gene lost 8 bases and the J gene lost 6 bases, with 26 bases spanning the gap. This CDR3 is CASLPRRGGPPREQYF. For the CDR3, the DNA is TGTGCCAGCCTACCAAGAAGGGGGGGCCCCCCCCGCGAGCAGTACTTC.

This clonotype has just a few counts. The CDR3 protein is CASSEGSGSSYEQYF. As DNA, the CDR3 is TGCGCCAGCAGTGAAGGCAGCGGGAGCTCCTACGAGCAGTACTTC. V gene TRBV10-1 combines with J gene TRBJ2-7; 8 nucleotides agree with TRBD2. CDR3 length: 15 amino acids. V lost 3 bases, J lost 0 bases, and 4 bases stayed unmatched. Germline CDR1 is WNHNN and CDR2 is SYGVQD (reference sequence).

Many counts were recorded for this clonotype. The chain joins TRBV29-1 to TRBJ1-2; TRBD1 matches at 12 bases. The trim removed 6 bases at V and 0 bases at J, leaving 8 bases unmatched. The CDR3 runs 16 residues. The germline CDR1 and CDR2 sequences are SQVTM and ANQGSEA. The CDR3 protein is CSVTGTGGVANYGYTF. In DNA form, the CDR3 reads TGCAGCGTAACCGGGACAGGGGGCGTAGCTAACTATGGCTACACCTTC.

This clonotype is medium-sized (0.01 to 0.1%) in the sample. The rearrangement uses TRBV20-1 and TRBJ2-3, with 12 bases identical to TRBD2. Germline loops: CDR1 DFQATT, CDR2 SNEGSKA (reference sequence). The CDR3 is 16 amino acids. The trim removed 2 bases at V and 5 bases at J, leaving 8 bases unmatched. Here the CDR3 reads CSARSALAGGIDTQYF. Written as DNA, the CDR3 is TGCAGTGCTAGATCCGCACTAGCGGGGGGTATAGATACGCAGTATTTT.

Judged by abundance, this clonotype is medium-sized. The chain links TRBV5-1 to TRBJ2-1; 10 bases are a match to TRBD1. The CDR3 runs to 14 residues. From germline, CDR1 is SGHRS and CDR2 YFSETQ. Trimming at V came to 0 bases and at J to 7 bases, leaving 1 base not matched to a gene. The DNA of the CDR3 is TGCGCCAGCAGCTTGGGGACAGGGGGTAATGAGCAGTTCTTC. Its protein is CASSLGTGGNEQFF.

This clonotype has at least ten counts. This rearrangement joins TRBV29-1 to TRBJ2-1; 9 bases fit TRBD2. Germline-derived CDR1 and CDR2 are SQVTM and ANQGSEA. J lost 8 bases, V lost 5 bases, and 13 bases had no gene match. This CDR3 has 15 residues. CDR3 bases: TGCAGCGTTCGGTTCGCGGGAGGGCCGTGGGATGAGCAGTTCTTC. This sequence encodes CSVRFAGGPWDEQFF.